The source of this T cell receptor (beta chain) is a study of identical twins. Unique molecular identifiers were in the cDNA, with template-switch universal primer binding. MiXCR, run by TCRdb on the 5' RACE reads, gives a single entry per CDR3 protein. This sample has about 890,000 distinct CDR3 sequences, with more than 9% found just once. This clonotype appeared a few times. Its antigen remains unknown. Study-wide results and limits: Instead of following the same donors, the conclusions were based on cross-sectional statistical analysis.

The data were also submitted as part of a second study, on yellow fever vaccine responses in identical twins. From that report: Twins showed a vaccine T cell response that reportedly seemed partly convergent, partly personalized.

Sequenced sample: PBMCs. The sequence came from a woman younger than 30 in good health.

The CDR3 protein is CASSVDGQTTYEQYF. The DNA of the CDR3 is TGTGCCAGCAGCGTAGATGGACAGACGACCTACGAGCAGTACTTC. This sequence joins TRBV9 and TRBJ2-7, with D possibly TRBD1 on 6 matching bases. V gave up 0 bases and J gave up 2 bases, with 12 bases separating them. The CDR3 loop spans 15 amino acids. Looked up from germline, CDR1 is SGDLS and CDR2 is YYNGEE.